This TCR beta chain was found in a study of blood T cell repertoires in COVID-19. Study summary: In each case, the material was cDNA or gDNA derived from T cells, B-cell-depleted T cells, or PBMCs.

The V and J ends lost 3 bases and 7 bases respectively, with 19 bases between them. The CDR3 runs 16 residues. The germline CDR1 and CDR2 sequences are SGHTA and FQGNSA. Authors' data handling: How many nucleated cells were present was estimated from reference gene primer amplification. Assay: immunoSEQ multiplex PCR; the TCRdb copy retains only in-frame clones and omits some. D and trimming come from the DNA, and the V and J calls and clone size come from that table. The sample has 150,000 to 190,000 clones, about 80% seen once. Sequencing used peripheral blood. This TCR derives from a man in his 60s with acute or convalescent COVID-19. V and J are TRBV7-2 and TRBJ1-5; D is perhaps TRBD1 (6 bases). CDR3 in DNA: TGTGCCAGCAGCTTGGTTGGATCGGGGGGCGGGCAGCCCCAGCATTTT. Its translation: CASSLVGSGGGQPQHF.